These T cell receptor beta chains were read from a single sample in a study of blood T cell repertoires in COVID-19. TCRdb's table, derived via immunoSEQ multiplex PCR, lists solely in-frame clones and lacks some. The table has 85,000 to 95,000 clones, less than 80% seen once. The sequenced sample was peripheral blood. Source of these receptors: an elderly woman with acute or convalescent COVID-19. CDR3s include the opening cysteine and the closing phenylalanine or tryptophan. Fields, in order: clone size, J gene, D gene, V gene, CDR3 length, CDR3 DNA, CDR3 protein. D genes are given only for firm matches. A row's size may be missing; if present it is once, few, many or a size class.

>-|TRBJ1-1|TRBD1|TRBV19|12
TGTGCCAGTAGGTTACAGGGGACTGAAGCTTTCTTT
CASRLQGTEAFF
>once|TRBJ2-1|-|TRBV4-1|15
TGCGCCAGCAGCCAAGATGGCGGCTCCTACAATGAGCAGTTCTTC
CASSQDGGSYNEQFF
>-|TRBJ2-2|TRBD2|TRBV6-4|13
TGTGCCAGCCGAGCGGGGTTCACCGGGGAGCTGTTTTTT
CASRAGFTGELFF
>once|TRBJ1-1|-|TRBV7-2|13
TGTGCCAGCAGCGCCCAATGGGCCACTGAAGCTTTCTTT
CASSAQWATEAFF
>-|TRBJ1-6|-|TRBV25-1|14
TGTGCCAGCAGTGAGCCCAGGGGAAGTTTACCCCTCCACTTT
CASSEPRGSLPLHF
>-|TRBJ1-3|-|TRBV6-6|14
TGTGCCAGCGGACAGACAGTCTCTGGAAACACCATATATTTT
CASGQTVSGNTIYF
>few|TRBJ1-1|-|TRBV15|13
TGTGCCACCAGCTTCAGGGAGGACACTGAAGCTTTCTTT
CATSFREDTEAFF
>once|TRBJ1-1|TRBD1|TRBV18|17
TGTGCCAGCTCACTTGGAAGATCGGGGACAGGGCTCGGGGGAGCTTTCTTT
CASSLGRSGTGLGGAFF
>-|TRBJ1-1|-|TRBV11-2|11
TGTGCCAGCAGCCAAAACACTGAAGCTTTCTTT
CASSQNTEAFF
>few|TRBJ2-3|TRBD2|TRBV7-9|14
TGTGCCAGCAGCTCTAGCGGGGTTCAAGGTACGCAGTATTTT
CASSSSGVQGTQYF
>once|TRBJ1-2|TRBD1|TRBV5-1|13
TGCGCCAGCAGCTTGGAACAGGGGGCTGGCTACACCTTC
CASSLEQGAGYTF
>-|TRBJ1-2|-|TRBV30|14
TGTGCCTGGAGTTTATCCGGGACACCTTATGGCTACACCTTC
CAWSLSGTPYGYTF
>-|TRBJ1-1|-|TRBV19|13
TGTGCCAGTGAAAACCACTTGAACACTGAAGCTTTCTTT
CASENHLNTEAFF
>-|TRBJ1-5|-|TRBV9|14
TGTGCCAGCAGCGTAGGGGAGCTCGTGCAGCCCCAGCATTTT
CASSVGELVQPQHF
>-|TRBJ1-1|-|TRBV10-3|14
TGTGCCATCAGTGTGGCCAGGGGCCAAAGTGAAGCTTTCTTT
CAISVARGQSEAFF
>-|TRBJ1-1|-|TRBV6-2/TRBV6-3|13
TGTGCCAGCAGTTATCAGGGGTCTACTGAAGCTTTCTTT
CASSYQGSTEAFF
>-|TRBJ1-4|-|TRBV28|14
TGTGCCAGCAGTTTGGTGTACAGTCATGAAAAACTGTTTTTT
CASSLVYSHEKLFF
>-|TRBJ1-2|-|TRBV5-1|12
TGCGCCAGCAGCTTGACAGGTTGGGGCTACACCTTC
CASSLTGWGYTF
>-|TRBJ2-7|TRBD1|TRBV3-1/TRBV3-2|13
TGTGCCAGCAGACCCAGGGGGTCGTACGAGCAGTACTTC
CASRPRGSYEQYF
>many|TRBJ1-5|-|TRBV4-1|14
TGCGCCAGCAGCCAAGTCTGGGGGGGACAGCCCCAGCATTTT
CASSQVWGGQPQHF
>-|TRBJ1-2|-|TRBV20-1|11
TGCAGTGTCCGTCCACAAGCGGCACACACCTTC
CSVRPQAAHTF
>-|TRBJ1-1|-|TRBV19|13
TGTGCCAGTAGTCCAGGGGAAAGCACTGAAGCTTTCTTT
CASSPGESTEAFF
>many|TRBJ1-1|-|TRBV9|14
TGTGCCAGCAGCGTAGTCAGTCGGGTAACTGAAGCTTTCTTT
CASSVVSRVTEAFF